Listed below are T cell receptor beta chains from one sample, sequenced in a study of blood T cell repertoires in COVID-19. Using immunoSEQ multiplex PCR, the repertoire was profiled, and TCRdb retains in-frame clones only, with some absent. The sample has 200,000 or so clones, around 90% seen once. Sequenced sample: PBMCs or T cells enriched from blood (not recorded which). Receptors originate from a woman between 18 and 29 years old who had recovered from COVID-19. Both conserved end residues are trimmed from each CDR3.

V gene,CDR3 protein
TRBV11-2,ASSGRLVAGSTDTQY
TRBV28,ASSTGGAEGANVLT
TRBV6-5,ASSYSRTGRVDEQF
TRBV19,ASSRGRGANYEQY
TRBV10-2,ASSESVGLAEHGEQY
TRBV29-1,SVATGTGSYTEAF
TRBV7-5,ARSLARGRGLNTEAF
TRBV9,ASSKLAGWQTQY
TRBV5-4,ASTLGGPRDIGTEAF
TRBV29-1,SVQAVTEAF
TRBV6-5,ATRVPSQETQY
TRBV19,ASSISTSGGAGDTQY
TRBV27,ASRDSPINSPLH
TRBV12-3/TRBV12-4,ASSYRARGYT
TRBV6-1,ASSEVGGYTQY
TRBV28,ASALGGRLNTEAF
TRBV18,ASSGQGLGGEQY
TRBV9,ASSVSYSGGAEQF
TRBV7-6,ASSLGTGGGEKLF
TRBV18,ASSPLQGGLSDTQY
TRBV9,ASKSGGAPADTQY
TRBV21-1,ASSNYPQPGQGEHEQY
TRBV5-1,ASSPRQGTTGELF
TRBV6-2/TRBV6-3,ASSYSRGNSPLH
TRBV5-6,ASSLVGTTNEKLF
TRBV12-3/TRBV12-4,ASSSHYGYT
TRBV29-1,SVGRTGDANEKLF
TRBV27,ASSLDSRYNSPLH
TRBV19,ARERGPVRANEKLF
TRBV19,ASSIGQGSGGYT
TRBV5-1,ASSLAGSGRTYNEQF
TRBV4-2,ASSQDPGRVGEAF
TRBV7-9,ASSLAATNEKLF
TRBV4-1,ASSQASGGADSDTQY
TRBV5-4,ASSPDRGEQY
TRBV28,ASSLWTTAGGYT
TRBV4-1,ASSTGQGFNYGYT